These 20 T cell receptor beta chains share one sample of origin, sequenced in a study of shared clonotypes between healthy human individuals. As defined, naive CD8 cells were CD45RO-negative and positively selected for CCR7, with terminally differentiated effector memory CD45RA+ cells excluded. Assay: immunoSEQ multiplex PCR; the TCRdb copy retains only in-frame clones and omits some. The sample shows 2 million or so clones, about 95% of them seen only once. The source material was naive CD8+ T cells sorted from blood. These receptors all stem from a man younger than 35 in good health.

Note on this clone: Different DNA sequences within this sample yield the same CDR3. The chain employs TRBV4-1 and TRBJ2-7; possible D gene TRBD2, 7 bases. This CDR3 has 13 amino acids. Trimming took 0 bases from V and 6 from J, leaving 9 bases between them. Germline V gene lookup returns CDR1 MGHRA and CDR2 YSYEKL. CDR3 nucleotide sequence: TGCGCCAGCAGCCAAGAAGGGGGGGGCGAGCAGTACTTC. It codes for CASSQEGGGEQYF.

This clone came up once. The chain combines TRBV6-6 with TRBJ1-1; TRBD1 matches 8 bases. Germline V lookup: CDR1 MNHNY, CDR2 SVGAGI (reference sequence). The V and J ends lost 4 bases and 6 bases, in that order; junction bases with no gene match: 7. The CDR3 is made up of 14 amino acids. CDR3 loop: CASSWGQGAAEAFF. CDR3 in DNA: TGTGCCAGCAGTTGGGGGCAGGGGGCCGCTGAAGCTTTCTTT.

This clone was seen a single time. CDR3 nucleotides: TGTGCCAGCAGTGGTGGCAGGATCCCCACAGATACGCAGTATTTT. The encoded protein is CASSGGRIPTDTQYF. The V and J genes are TRBV2 and TRBJ2-3; the D is unclear. Germline CDR1 SNHLY, CDR2 FYNNEI. Between the trimmed V and J ends, which lost 4 bases and 2 bases, there was a span of 13 bases. This CDR3 comprises 15 residues.

As regards this clone: Other DNA sequences from this sample encode an identical CDR3 as well. This sequence joins TRBV5-1 and TRBJ2-7; D remains unclear. Germline V gene sequence: CDR1 SGHRS, CDR2 YFSETQ. This CDR3 region has 13 residues. Trimming pared 2 bases from V and 1 base from J, leaving 7 bases between. CDR3: CASSFSVSYEQYF. The CDR3 DNA reads as TGCGCCAGCAGCTTTTCAGTATCCTACGAGCAGTACTTC.

The rearrangement links TRBV10-3 to TRBJ1-1, with 9 positions matching TRBD1. Germline CDR1 reads ENHRY; CDR2 reads SYGVKD. The CDR3 totals 17 residues. V was clipped by 3 bases and J by 3 bases; unmatched bases: 11. The CDR3, as DNA: TGTGCCATCAGTGAAGCGTGGGGACAGGGCATAGACACTGAAGCTTTCTTT. Amino acids: CAISEAWGQGIDTEAFF.

The chain employs TRBV29-1 and TRBJ1-3; D is ambiguous. Germline V lookup: CDR1 SQVTM, CDR2 ANQGSEA. This CDR3 spans 14 amino acids. Between the trimmed V and J ends, which lost 7 bases and 1 base, there was a span of 14 bases. CDR3 in DNA: TGCAGCGCTGGCACCAGTGGTTCTGGAAACACCATATATTTT. It is translated as CSAGTSGSGNTIYF.

The V gene is TRBV6-5, the J gene TRBJ2-4; a possible D gene is TRBD2 (5 bases). CDR1 is MNHEY and CDR2 is SVGAGI in the germline V gene. The CDR3 runs to 15 residues. V was clipped by 6 bases and J by 3 bases, with 15 bases between them. CDR3 protein: CASRISGSGKNIQYF. CDR3 nucleotides: TGTGCCAGCAGGATTTCTGGGAGTGGCAAAAACATTCAGTACTTC.

About this clone itself: This CDR3 is also generated by other DNA sequences in the sample. This chain links TRBV5-6 with TRBJ1-1, with D uncertain. Germline V gives CDR1 SGHDT, CDR2 YYEEEE. V lost 0 bases and J 0 bases, leaving 3 bases between the germline ends. This CDR3 is built from 13 residues. CDR3 region: CASSLELNTEAFF. The CDR3 region has the DNA TGTGCCAGCAGCTTGGAATTGAACACTGAAGCTTTCTTT.

This clone was recorded only once. The chain joins TRBV4-3 to TRBJ2-7; 7 nucleotides agree with TRBD1. This CDR3 has 14 amino acids. Trimming took 5 bases from V and 7 from J; bases not matched to a gene: 11. The V gene's germline CDR1 is LGHNA and CDR2 YSLEER. The CDR3 spells CASSFGPGGGEQYF. The CDR3 region has the DNA TGCGCCAGCAGCTTCGGCCCAGGGGGTGGGGAGCAGTACTTC.

A remark on this clone: Other DNA sequences within the sample encode an identical CDR3. This rearrangement joins TRBV7-6 to TRBJ2-1; D is possibly TRBD2 (6 bases). There are 14 residues in the CDR3. V lost 3 bases and J 2 bases, leaving 8 bases between the germline ends. Germline V lookup: CDR1 SGHVS, CDR2 FNYEAQ. The DNA of the CDR3 is TGTGCCAGCAGCTTGGGGGGTCCCTACAATGAGCAGTTCTTC. Its translation is CASSLGGPYNEQFF.

Notes on this clone: Other nucleotide sequences from this sample produce the same CDR3. CDR3 coding DNA: TGTGCCAGCAGCTTGGCAGGGGTTACGGACAATGAGCAGTTCTTC. Its translation is CASSLAGVTDNEQFF. V gene TRBV7-9 combines with J gene TRBJ2-1; the D gene is possibly TRBD1 (6 bases). CDR1 is SEHNR, CDR2 FQNEAQ, per germline (reference sequence). This CDR3 region has 15 residues. V was clipped by 3 bases and J by 5 bases, with 14 bases between them.

The chain links TRBV5-1 to TRBJ1-2, with 10 bases that match TRBD1. V was pared by 1 base and J by 8 bases, with 5 bases of the junction left unmatched. The CDR3 length is 14 residues. Looked up from germline, CDR1 is SGHRS and CDR2 is YFSETQ. CDR3 region: CASSLLGTGDGYTF. Written as DNA, the CDR3 is TGCGCCAGCAGCTTGCTCGGGACAGGGGACGGCTACACCTTC.

The chain has TRBV6-1 and TRBJ2-1; 9 bases match TRBD2. This CDR3 comprises 15 residues. With 3 bases clipped from V and 1 base from J, the junction kept 1 base outside the gene matches. Looked up from germline, CDR1 is MNHNS and CDR2 is SASEGT. The CDR3 DNA follows: TGTGCCAGCAGTGACGGACTAGCGTCCTACAATGAGCAGTTCTTC. It encodes CASSDGLASYNEQFF.

The chain carries TRBV19 and TRBJ1-1; possible D gene TRBD1, 5 bases. This CDR3 spans 16 amino acids. Per the germline V gene, CDR1 is LNHDA and CDR2 is SQIVND (reference sequence). Trimming took off 5 bases at V and 0 bases at J, with 16 bases between the two ends. The DNA for the CDR3 is TGTGCCAGTAGTGCCCCGAGGGACGGTCTGAACACTGAAGCTTTCTTT. Its protein is CASSAPRDGLNTEAFF.

This clone was recorded once. The chain couples TRBV5-8 to TRBJ2-7, with no clear D. The CDR3 runs to 14 residues. Trimming took off 0 bases at V and 3 bases at J, with 10 bases between the two ends. The germline gives CDR1 SGHTS, CDR2 YDEGEE. The CDR3: CASSLAGSGYEQYF. CDR3 coding DNA: TGTGCCAGCAGCTTGGCCGGGTCGGGCTACGAGCAGTACTTC. Filled out from reference TRBV5-8 and TRBJ2-7, the complete variable domain reads EAGVTQSPTHLIKTRGQQATLRCSPISGHTSVYWYQQALGLGLQFLLWYDEGEERNRGNFPPRFSGRQFPNYSSELNVNALELEDSALYLCASSLAGSGYEQYFGPGTRLTVT.

This chain joins TRBV7-9 and TRBJ2-7; 7 nucleotides align to TRBD1. Germline lookup yields CDR1 SEHNR and CDR2 FQNEAQ (reference sequence). This CDR3 has 14 amino acids. The V segment lost 5 bases and the J segment 4 bases; nucleotides outside the gene matches: 8. The CDR3 loop reads CASSPRDSAYEQYF. CDR3 DNA: TGTGCCAGCAGCCCCAGGGACAGCGCTTACGAGCAGTACTTC.

This rearrangement joins TRBV28 to TRBJ2-7, with 7 bases aligning to TRBD1. The CDR3 runs 16 residues. J lost 5 bases, V lost 5 bases, and 15 bases had no gene match. Germline CDR1 and CDR2: MDHEN and SYDVKM. CDR3 DNA sequence: TGTGCCAGCAGTGCTGAGGAAGAACAGGGGTACCACGAGCAGTACTTC. Residues: CASSAEEEQGYHEQYF.

V and J are TRBV10-1 and TRBJ2-2; 8 nucleotides match TRBD1. Trimming cost V 4 bases and J 4 bases; bases outside gene matches: 8. Germline V gives CDR1 WNHNN, CDR2 SYGVQD (reference sequence). The CDR3 spans 16 residues. CDR3 DNA: TGCGCCAGCAGTGTCGGACAGGGAGTAGGCACCGGGGAGCTGTTTTTT. Its protein product is CASSVGQGVGTGELFF.

The chain carries TRBV7-9 and TRBJ2-7; D uncertain. The germline V and J ends were trimmed by 8 bases and 3 bases, with 5 bases remaining between them. The CDR3 covers 10 residues. Germline CDR1 reads SEHNR; CDR2 reads FQNEAQ (reference sequence). The CDR3 DNA reads TGTGCCAGCCCTTGCTACGAGCAGTACTTC. Amino acid sequence: CASPCYEQYF.

The chain carries TRBV4-3 and TRBJ1-1; no reliable D call. CDR1 is LGHNA and CDR2 is YSLEER in the germline V gene. This CDR3 region has 16 residues. The V end lost 3 bases, the J end lost 3 bases, and 17 bases lay between the germline ends. CDR3 DNA sequence: TGCGCCAGCAGCCAGGAAATTAACAGTGAGGACACTGAAGCTTTCTTT. Translation: CASSQEINSEDTEAFF.